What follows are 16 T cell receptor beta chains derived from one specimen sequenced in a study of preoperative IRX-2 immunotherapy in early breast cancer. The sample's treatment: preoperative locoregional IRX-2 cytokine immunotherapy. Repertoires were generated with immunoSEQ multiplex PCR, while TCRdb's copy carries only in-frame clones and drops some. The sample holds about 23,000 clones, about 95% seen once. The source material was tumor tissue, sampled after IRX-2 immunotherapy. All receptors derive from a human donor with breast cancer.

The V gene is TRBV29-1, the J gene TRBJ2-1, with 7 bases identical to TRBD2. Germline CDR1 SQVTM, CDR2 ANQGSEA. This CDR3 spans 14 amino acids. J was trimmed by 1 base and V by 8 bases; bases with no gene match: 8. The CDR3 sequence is CSSGPSGSYNEQFF. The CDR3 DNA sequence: TGCAGCTCCGGACCTAGCGGTTCCTACAATGAGCAGTTCTTC.

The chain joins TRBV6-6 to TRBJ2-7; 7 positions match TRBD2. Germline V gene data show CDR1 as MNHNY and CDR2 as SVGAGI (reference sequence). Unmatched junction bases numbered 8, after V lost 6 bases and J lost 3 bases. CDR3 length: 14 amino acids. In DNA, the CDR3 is TGTGCCAGCAGCCGGGGAGCTAGCGGCTACGAGCAGTACTTC. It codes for CASSRGASGYEQYF.

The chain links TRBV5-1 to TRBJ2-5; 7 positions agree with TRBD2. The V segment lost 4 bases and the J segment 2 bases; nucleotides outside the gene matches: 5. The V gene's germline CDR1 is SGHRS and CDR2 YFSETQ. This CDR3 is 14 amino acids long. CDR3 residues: CASSREGRQETQYF. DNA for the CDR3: TGCGCCAGCAGCAGGGAGGGGAGACAAGAGACCCAGTACTTC.

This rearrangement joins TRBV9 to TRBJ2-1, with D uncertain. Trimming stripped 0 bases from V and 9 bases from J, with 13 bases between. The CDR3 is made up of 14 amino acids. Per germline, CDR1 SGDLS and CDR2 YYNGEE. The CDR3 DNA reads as TGTGCCAGCAGCGTAGTCTTGGGCATCGGTGAGCAGTTCTTC. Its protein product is CASSVVLGIGEQFF.

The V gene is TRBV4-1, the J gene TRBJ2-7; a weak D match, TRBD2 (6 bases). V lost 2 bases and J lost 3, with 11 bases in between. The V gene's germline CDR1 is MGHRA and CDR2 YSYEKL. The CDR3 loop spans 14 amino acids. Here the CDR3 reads CASSQRGLSYEQYF. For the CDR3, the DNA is TGCGCCAGCAGCCAAAGGGGACTTAGCTACGAGCAGTACTTC.

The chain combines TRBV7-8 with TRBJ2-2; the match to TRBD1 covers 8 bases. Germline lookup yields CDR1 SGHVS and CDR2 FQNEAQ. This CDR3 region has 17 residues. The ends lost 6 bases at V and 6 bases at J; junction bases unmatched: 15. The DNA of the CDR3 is TGTGCCAGCAGGCGACTAACAGGGGGTACGGTTTCCGGGGAGCTGTTTTTT. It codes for CASRRLTGGTVSGELFF.

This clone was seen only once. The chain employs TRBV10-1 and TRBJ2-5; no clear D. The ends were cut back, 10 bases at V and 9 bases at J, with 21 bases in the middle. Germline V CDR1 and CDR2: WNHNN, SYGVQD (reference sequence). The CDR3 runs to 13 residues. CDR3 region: CATSEQLSSAQYF. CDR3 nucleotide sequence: TGCGCCACCTCCGAACAGCTCTCAAGCGCCCAGTACTTC.

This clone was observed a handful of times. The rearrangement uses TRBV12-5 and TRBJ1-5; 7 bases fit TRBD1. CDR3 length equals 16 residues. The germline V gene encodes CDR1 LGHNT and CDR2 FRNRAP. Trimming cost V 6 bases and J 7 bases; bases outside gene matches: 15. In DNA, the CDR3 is TGTGCTAGTGGCTTTGGTAGTACAGGGGTCGGACAGCCCCAGCATTTT. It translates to CASGFGSTGVGQPQHF.

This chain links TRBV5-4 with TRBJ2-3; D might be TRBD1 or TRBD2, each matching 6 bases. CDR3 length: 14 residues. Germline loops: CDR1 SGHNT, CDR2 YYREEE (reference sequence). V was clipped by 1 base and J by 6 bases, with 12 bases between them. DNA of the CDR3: TGTGCCAGCAGCTTGCGCACGGGGGCGGATACGCAGTATTTT. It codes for CASSLRTGADTQYF.

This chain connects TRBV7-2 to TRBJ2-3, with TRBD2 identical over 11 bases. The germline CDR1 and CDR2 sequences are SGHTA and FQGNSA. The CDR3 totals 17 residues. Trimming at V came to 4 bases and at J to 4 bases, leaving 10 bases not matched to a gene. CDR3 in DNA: TGTGCCAGCAGCTCGAGGACTAGCGGGCTTAGCGCAGATACGCAGTATTTT. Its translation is CASSSRTSGLSADTQYF.

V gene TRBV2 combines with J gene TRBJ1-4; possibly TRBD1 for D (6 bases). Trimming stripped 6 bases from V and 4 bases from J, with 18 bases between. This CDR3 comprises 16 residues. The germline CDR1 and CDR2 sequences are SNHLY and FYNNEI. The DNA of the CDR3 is TGTGCCAGCAGCGACGGCCAGGGGCGTTTTAATGAAAAACTGTTTTTT. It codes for CASSDGQGRFNEKLFF.

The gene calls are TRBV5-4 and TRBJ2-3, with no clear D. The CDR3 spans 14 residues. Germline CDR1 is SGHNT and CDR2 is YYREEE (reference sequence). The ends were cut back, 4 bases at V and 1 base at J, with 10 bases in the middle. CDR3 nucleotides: TGTGCCAGCAGCGATCCTGCGGGCACAGATACGCAGTATTTT. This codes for CASSDPAGTDTQYF.

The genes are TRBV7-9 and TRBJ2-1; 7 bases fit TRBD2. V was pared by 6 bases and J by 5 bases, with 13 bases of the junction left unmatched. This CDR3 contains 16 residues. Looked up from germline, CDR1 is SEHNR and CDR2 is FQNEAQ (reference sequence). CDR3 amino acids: CASRYGTGGGNNEQFF. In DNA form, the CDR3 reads TGTGCCAGCAGATATGGGACGGGAGGCGGGAACAATGAGCAGTTCTTC.

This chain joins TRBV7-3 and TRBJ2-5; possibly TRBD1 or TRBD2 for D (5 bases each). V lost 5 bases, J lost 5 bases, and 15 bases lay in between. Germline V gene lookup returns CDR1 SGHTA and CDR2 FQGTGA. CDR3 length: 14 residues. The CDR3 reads CASSPAGGGETQYF. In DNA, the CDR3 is TGTGCCAGCAGCCCGGCTGGGGGTGGGGAGACCCAGTACTTC. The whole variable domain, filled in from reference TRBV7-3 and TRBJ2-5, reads GAGVSQTPSNKVTEKGKYVELRCDPISGHTALYWYRQSLGQGPEFLIYFQGTGAADDSGLPNDRFFAVRPEGSVSTLKIQRTERGDSAVYLCASSPAGGGETQYFGPGTRLLVL.

CDR3 in amino acids: CASSLTGDSPLHF. The CDR3 DNA is TGTGCCAGCAGCTTGACAGGGGATTCACCCCTCCACTTT. The chain couples TRBV7-3 to TRBJ1-6; TRBD1 agrees at 8 bases. V was clipped by 3 bases and J by 8 bases; unmatched bases: 0. The CDR3 has 13 amino acids. Germline CDR1 SGHTA, CDR2 FQGTGA. The full variable domain, with the rest looked up from reference TRBV7-3 and TRBJ1-6, is GAGVSQTPSNKVTEKGKYVELRCDPISGHTALYWYRQSLGQGPEFLIYFQGTGAADDSGLPNDRFFAVRPEGSVSTLKIQRTERGDSAVYLCASSLTGDSPLHFGNGTRLTVT.

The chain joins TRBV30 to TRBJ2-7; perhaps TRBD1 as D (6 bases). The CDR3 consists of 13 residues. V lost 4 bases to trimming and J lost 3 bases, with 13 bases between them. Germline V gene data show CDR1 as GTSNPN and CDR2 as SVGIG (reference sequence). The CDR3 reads CAWNPDSDYEQYF. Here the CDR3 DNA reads TGTGCCTGGAACCCGGACAGTGACTACGAGCAGTACTTC.